This passage covers 31 T cell receptor beta chains from one sample sequenced in a study of shared clonotypes between healthy human individuals. The method was immunoSEQ multiplex PCR; TCRdb's version includes in-frame clones alone and lacks a portion of them. Of hundreds of thousands of clones listed, around four fifths are singletons. The sample was memory CD4+ T cells sorted from blood. This sample's subset: CD45RA-negative fraction. The source is a woman between 25 and 40 years old in good health.

A word on this clone: Different DNA sequences within this sample yield the same CDR3. The genes are TRBV5-4 and TRBJ2-3, with 8 nucleotides matching TRBD2. Germline CDR1 and CDR2: SGHNT and YYREEE (reference sequence). The CDR3 is 14 residues long. J lost 1 base, V lost 3 bases, and 1 base had no gene match. The CDR3 sequence is CASSSAGGTDTQYF. For the CDR3, the DNA is TGTGCCAGCAGCTCAGCGGGAGGCACAGATACGCAGTATTTT.

The chain joins TRBV6-5 to TRBJ1-4, with a weak D call TRBD1 (5 bases). The CDR3 extends over 16 amino acids. Trimming pared 2 bases from V and 4 bases from J, leaving 14 bases between. Looked up from germline, CDR1 is MNHEY and CDR2 is SVGAGI. The CDR3 DNA is TGTGCCAGCAGTTACCGTACGGGGCCAGTTAATGAAAAACTGTTTTTT. Translation gives CASSYRTGPVNEKLFF.

The gene calls are TRBV28 and TRBJ2-7, with D tentatively TRBD2 (6 bases). The ends were cut back, 6 bases at V and 2 bases at J, with 14 bases in the middle. The CDR3 has 14 amino acids. Per the germline V gene, CDR1 is MDHEN and CDR2 is SYDVKM. The chain's CDR3 is CASRTRRAPYEQYF. The DNA for the CDR3 is TGTGCCAGCAGGACCCGGAGGGCCCCCTACGAGCAGTACTTC.

The J gene is TRBJ1-2, the V gene TRBV7-2, with 10 nucleotides matching TRBD1. With 5 bases clipped from V and 10 bases from J, the junction kept 10 bases outside the gene matches. The CDR3 loop spans 14 amino acids. Germline CDR1 reads SGHTA; CDR2 reads FQGNSA. The CDR3 is CASSHSGGQGLYTF. CDR3 DNA: TGTGCCAGCAGCCATTCGGGGGGACAGGGGCTCTACACCTTC.

The CDR3 DNA is TGTGCCAGCAGCGTAGGTCCTAGCGGGAGCTCCCTTGAGACCCAGTACTTC. It translates to CASSVGPSGSSLETQYF. The chain joins TRBV9 to TRBJ2-5; 10 bases fit TRBD2. Germline V gene data show CDR1 as SGDLS and CDR2 as YYNGEE. This CDR3 has 17 amino acids. The V and J ends lost 0 bases and 5 bases, in that order; junction bases with no gene match: 10.

Comment on this clone: The identical CDR3 is also encoded by other nucleotide sequences in the sample. The V gene is TRBV6-5, the J gene TRBJ1-5; D gene unclear. Trimming pared 4 bases from V and 5 bases from J, leaving 9 bases between. CDR1 is MNHEY, CDR2 SVGAGI, per germline. CDR3 length: 13 amino acids. The DNA of the CDR3 is TGTGCCAGCAGTTCCCAAAGGGATCAGCCCCAGCATTTT. Its translation: CASSSQRDQPQHF.

This sequence joins TRBV15 and TRBJ2-1, with no clear D. Trimming stripped 5 bases from V and 2 bases from J, with 7 bases between. The CDR3 sequence is 13 residues long. Germline V gene data show CDR1 as LNHNV and CDR2 as YYDKDF (reference sequence). Here the CDR3 DNA reads TGTGCCACCAGCTACCGTGCCTACAATGAGCAGTTCTTC. It translates to CATSYRAYNEQFF.

V and J are TRBV7-9 and TRBJ2-7, with D tentatively TRBD2 (6 bases). CDR1 SEHNR and CDR2 FQNEAQ come from the germline V gene (reference sequence). CDR3 length: 14 residues. V shed 2 bases and J shed 7 bases, with 15 bases lying between them. For the CDR3, the DNA is TGTGCCAGCAGCTTAATAGCGGCCGGTGAAGAGCAGTACTTC. It translates to CASSLIAAGEEQYF.

The rearrangement uses TRBV5-6 and TRBJ2-2; 7 bases align to TRBD1. V shed 2 bases and J 1 base; nucleotides not matched to a gene: 2. This CDR3 contains 15 residues. The germline V gene encodes CDR1 SGHDT and CDR2 YYEEEE. The chain's CDR3 is CASSLRQGNTGELFF. Here the CDR3 DNA reads TGTGCCAGCAGCTTAAGACAGGGGAACACCGGGGAGCTGTTTTTT.

The J gene is TRBJ1-1, the V gene TRBV5-5; 8 positions match TRBD1. This CDR3 contains 16 residues. The V gene's germline CDR1 is SGHKS and CDR2 YYEKEE (reference sequence). J lost 5 bases, V lost 5 bases, and 14 bases had no gene match. The CDR3 loop reads CASRYVTGGSRTEAFF. The CDR3 region has the DNA TGTGCCAGCAGATATGTTACAGGGGGAAGTAGAACTGAAGCTTTCTTT.

Only a few counts were recorded for this clone. CDR3 sequence (DNA): TGTGCCAGCAGCGTTGGGACAGGGGAGCGTGACGAGCAGTACTTC. It encodes CASSVGTGERDEQYF. J is TRBJ2-7 and V is TRBV9; 10 positions match TRBD1. J lost 5 bases, V lost 2 bases, and 7 bases had no gene match. Germline CDR1 and CDR2: SGDLS and YYNGEE. CDR3 size: 15 residues.

This clone has a count of ten or more. The rearrangement links TRBV6-5 to TRBJ2-7, with D tentatively TRBD1 (6 bases). The CDR3 loop spans 14 amino acids. The V and J ends lost 5 bases and 2 bases respectively, with 13 bases between them. Germline assignment: CDR1 MNHEY and CDR2 SVGAGI. CDR3: CASSPNRAPYEQYF. As DNA, the CDR3 is TGTGCCAGCAGTCCAAACAGGGCTCCCTACGAGCAGTACTTC.

The genes are TRBV27 and TRBJ1-1; 7 bases agree with TRBD1. With 5 bases clipped from V and 4 bases from J, the junction kept 13 bases outside the gene matches. This CDR3 is 16 amino acids long. Germline assignment: CDR1 MNHEY and CDR2 SMNVEV (reference sequence). The CDR3 DNA reads TGTGCCAGCAGTCCAGGAACAGGGGCTTGGAGCACTGAAGCTTTCTTT. Translating it yields CASSPGTGAWSTEAFF.

The chain recombines TRBV14 with TRBJ1-5; no clear D gene. Germline-derived CDR1 and CDR2 are SGHDN and FVKESK. The germline V and J ends were trimmed by 5 bases and 5 bases, with 22 bases remaining between them. The CDR3 extends over 17 amino acids. CDR3 in amino acids: CASSETYPSVSDQPQHF. The CDR3 DNA is TGTGCCAGCAGCGAAACTTACCCCAGCGTCTCAGATCAGCCCCAGCATTTT.

This clone has a handful of counts. This sequence joins TRBV5-1 and TRBJ1-2, with D uncertain. Germline CDR1 SGHRS, CDR2 YFSETQ. The ends were cut back, 2 bases at V and 5 bases at J, with 13 bases in the middle. The CDR3 length is 14 residues. The CDR3: CASSFEYGIYGYTF. The CDR3 nucleotides are TGCGCCAGCAGCTTTGAGTACGGAATATATGGCTACACCTTC. Full variable domain (outside the CDR3, taken from reference TRBV5-1 and TRBJ1-2): KAGVTQTPRYLIKTRGQQVTLSCSPISGHRSVSWYQQTPGQGLQFLFEYFSETQRNKGNFPGRFSGRQFSNSRSEMNVSTLELGDSALYLCASSFEYGIYGYTFGSGTRLTVV.

The chain links TRBV19 to TRBJ1-1; tentatively, D is TRBD1 (6 bases). The CDR3 has 16 residues. Germline CDR1 LNHDA, CDR2 SQIVND (reference sequence). The ends were cut back, 5 bases at V and 2 bases at J, with 18 bases in the middle. The CDR3 DNA reads as TGTGCCAGTAGTGCCCCCCCCCAGGGGATAAACACTGAAGCTTTCTTT. Protein product: CASSAPPQGINTEAFF.

The chain links TRBV6-6 to TRBJ1-5; D unresolved. This CDR3 region has 13 residues. CDR1 is MNHNY, CDR2 SVGAGI, per germline (reference sequence). Trimming cost V 6 bases and J 0 bases, with 6 bases left between them. The CDR3 here is CASSVLSNQPQHF. In DNA, the CDR3 is TGTGCCAGCAGCGTACTTAGCAATCAGCCCCAGCATTTT.

The chain uses TRBV28 and TRBJ1-4; perhaps TRBD1 as D (6 bases). Trimming shortened V by 6 bases and J by 4 bases, and 15 bases separated the two germline ends. The CDR3 extends over 15 amino acids. Germline loops: CDR1 MDHEN, CDR2 SYDVKM. DNA of the CDR3: TGTGCCAGCAGCGGAACAGGGTTTTTTAATGAAAAACTGTTTTTT. Translated, it gives CASSGTGFFNEKLFF. The variable domain in full, with the rest retrieved from reference TRBV28 and TRBJ1-4, is DVKVTQSSRYLVKRTGEKVFLECVQDMDHENMFWYRQDPGLGLRLIYFSYDVKMKEKGDIPEGYSVSREKKERFSLILESASTNQTSMYLCASSGTGFFNEKLFFGSGTQLSVL.

The V and J genes are TRBV27 and TRBJ1-2; the D gene is possibly TRBD1 (5 bases). Germline values: CDR1 MNHEY, CDR2 SMNVEV (reference sequence). The CDR3 loop spans 16 amino acids. Trimming pared 4 bases from V and 8 bases from J, leaving 23 bases between. The CDR3 DNA reads TGTGCCAGCAGTTCTAAAGTGGGACGTTCCCGCGAGGGCTACACCTTC. This sequence encodes CASSSKVGRSREGYTF.

J is TRBJ1-4 and V is TRBV7-9; D gene uncertain. Germline-derived CDR1 and CDR2 are SEHNR and FQNEAQ (reference sequence). The CDR3 runs 13 residues. The ends were cut back, 8 bases at V and 8 bases at J, with 15 bases in the middle. The CDR3 loop reads CASQGRREEKLFF. Written as DNA, the CDR3 is TGTGCCAGCCAAGGGAGGAGGGAAGAAAAACTGTTTTTT.

The V call is TRBV6-8, the J call TRBJ1-2; D is unresolved. This CDR3 is 16 amino acids long. Trimming shortened V by 9 bases and J by 4 bases, and 24 bases separated the two germline ends. Germline-derived CDR1 and CDR2 are MNHGY and SAAAGT. The CDR3 protein is CARMVVGPRSGYGYTF. The DNA for the CDR3 is TGTGCCAGAATGGTCGTAGGGCCCAGGAGTGGCTATGGCTACACCTTC.

J is TRBJ2-1 and V is TRBV7-8; D is undetermined. CDR1 and CDR2 from the germline V gene are SGHVS and FQNEAQ. This CDR3 region has 13 residues. V lost 3 bases and J 3 bases, leaving 6 bases between the germline ends. The CDR3 region has the DNA TGTGCCAGCAGCTTCTACTACTACAATGAGCAGTTCTTC. Its translation is CASSFYYYNEQFF.

This clone was seen a single time. The rearrangement links TRBV29-1 to TRBJ2-7; D is possibly TRBD1 or TRBD2 (5 bases each). The V gene's germline CDR1 is SQVTM and CDR2 ANQGSEA. The CDR3 consists of 13 residues. In DNA, the CDR3 is TGCAGTGCGAGGGCGATGGACACTCACGAGCAGTACTTC. It encodes CSARAMDTHEQYF.

The chain has TRBV7-9 and TRBJ2-1; perhaps TRBD1 as D (5 bases). This CDR3 has 16 amino acids. Between the trimmed V and J ends, which lost 5 bases and 5 bases, there was a span of 19 bases. Per germline, CDR1 SEHNR and CDR2 FQNEAQ (reference sequence). This CDR3 is CASSAMRQLIDNEQFF. In DNA, the CDR3 is TGTGCCAGCAGCGCCATGCGACAGCTTATAGACAATGAGCAGTTCTTC.

This chain connects TRBV19 to TRBJ2-2; D possibly uses TRBD1 or TRBD2 (5 bases each). The CDR3 covers 14 residues. V was shortened by 3 bases and J by 4 bases, with 9 bases between the two germline ends. Germline V lookup: CDR1 LNHDA, CDR2 SQIVND (reference sequence). CDR3 nucleotides: TGTGCCAGTAGTATGGGTGGGACCACCGGGGAGCTGTTTTTT. The encoded protein is CASSMGGTTGELFF.

This clone was detected a few times. This chain joins TRBV4-2 and TRBJ2-2; the match to TRBD2 covers 7 bases. The CDR3 sequence is 16 residues long. The V and J ends lost 2 bases and 1 base, in that order; junction bases with no gene match: 4. Germline loops: CDR1 LGHNA, CDR2 YNFKEQ. CDR3 residues: CASSQILALNTGELFF. The CDR3 nucleotides read TGTGCCAGCAGCCAAATACTAGCGCTGAACACCGGGGAGCTGTTTTTT.

In its sample, this clone was seen a few times. This chain joins TRBV28 and TRBJ1-1; D is undetermined. Germline CDR1 and CDR2: MDHEN and SYDVKM. The length of the CDR3 is 12 residues. V lost 5 bases, J lost 7 bases, and 11 bases lay in between. The CDR3 bases are TGTGCCAGCAGTATTCCCATCGGTGAAGCTTTCTTT. Translating it yields CASSIPIGEAFF.

This clone was detected many times. This chain uses TRBV7-2 with TRBJ1-2; possible D gene TRBD1, 6 bases. The CDR3 has 16 amino acids. Germline loops: CDR1 SGHTA, CDR2 FQGNSA. V lost 3 bases, J lost 3 bases, and 17 bases lay in between. The CDR3 region has the DNA TGTGCCAGCAGCTTTGGAGGGCAGGGGAGCGACTATGGCTACACCTTC. Its protein is CASSFGGQGSDYGYTF.

CDR3 DNA: TGTGCCAGCGAGTTTAGCTATGGCTACACCTTC. It encodes CASEFSYGYTF. J is TRBJ1-2 and V is TRBV28; D is ambiguous. The CDR3 has 11 amino acids. V lost 8 bases to trimming and J lost 4 bases, with 8 bases between them. CDR1 is MDHEN, CDR2 SYDVKM, per germline.

This clone turned up a few times. With a far larger clone one base away, a read error is the likely cause. The same CDR3 is also encoded by other DNA sequences in this sample. This chain joins TRBV2 and TRBJ1-2; D call uncertain. CDR1 SNHLY and CDR2 FYNNEI come from the germline V gene. The CDR3 extends over 13 amino acids. Trimming left V 3 bases short and J 2 bases short, with 7 bases between. This chain's CDR3 is CASSDRGNYGYTF. CDR3 sequence (DNA): TGTGCCAGCAGTGACCGCGGGAACTATGGCTACACCTTC.

The genes are TRBV18 and TRBJ2-7; 7 nucleotides align to TRBD1. J was trimmed by 6 bases and V by 4 bases; bases with no gene match: 12. Per the germline V gene, CDR1 is KGHSH and CDR2 is LQKENI. This CDR3 has 15 amino acids. Here the CDR3 DNA reads TGTGCCAGCTCACAAGACAGGGACGGGATTGGCGAGCAGTACTTC. It translates to CASSQDRDGIGEQYF. Looking up the rest from reference TRBV18 and TRBJ2-7 gives the full variable domain: NAGVMQNPRHLVRRRGQEARLRCSPMKGHSHVYWYRQLPEEGLKFMVYLQKENIIDESGMPKERFSAEFPKEGPSILRIQQVVRGDSAAYFCASSQDRDGIGEQYFGPGTRLTVT.